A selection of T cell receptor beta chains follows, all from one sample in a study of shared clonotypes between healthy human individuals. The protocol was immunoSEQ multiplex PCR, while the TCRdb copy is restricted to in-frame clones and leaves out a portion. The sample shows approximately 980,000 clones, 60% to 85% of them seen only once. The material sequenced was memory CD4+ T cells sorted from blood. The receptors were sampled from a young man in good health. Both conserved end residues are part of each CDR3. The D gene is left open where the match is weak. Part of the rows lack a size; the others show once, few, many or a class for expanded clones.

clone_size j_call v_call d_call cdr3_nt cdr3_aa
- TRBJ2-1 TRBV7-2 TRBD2 TGTGCCAGCAGCACCCGGGGCGGGGGGGCAAATGAGCAGTTCTTC CASSTRGGGANEQFF
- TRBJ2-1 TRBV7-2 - TGTGCCAGCAGCCAGACCCGACAGTTCTTC CASSQTRQFF
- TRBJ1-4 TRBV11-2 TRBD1 TGTGCCAGCAGCACCACAAGACAGGGCAAAGGAGAAAAACTGTTTTTT CASSTTRQGKGEKLFF
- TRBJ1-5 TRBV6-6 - TGTGCCAGCAGGACGCCCTTTCAAGGAACCCAGCATTTT CASRTPFQGTQHF
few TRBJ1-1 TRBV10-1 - TGCGCCAGCAGTGAGGGGGGTTCGAACACTGAAGCTTTCTTT CASSEGGSNTEAFF
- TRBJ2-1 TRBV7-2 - TGTGCCAGCAGCTTCCAGGGGGTAGCGGGAAATGAGCAGTTCTTC CASSFQGVAGNEQFF
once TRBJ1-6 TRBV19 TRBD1 TGTGCCAGTAGAACCCGGGACAGGTATTCACCCCTCCACTTT CASRTRDRYSPLHF
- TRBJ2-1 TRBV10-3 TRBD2 TGTGCCATCAGTGAGGACCCCGGGGGGAATGAGCAGTTCTTC CAISEDPGGNEQFF
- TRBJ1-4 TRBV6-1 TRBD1 TGTGCCAGCAGTGGGACCCGGGGACAGGGTAGTGAAAAACTGTTTTTT CASSGTRGQGSEKLFF
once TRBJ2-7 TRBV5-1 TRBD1 TGCGCCAGCAGCTTGGCCGGAGGACAGGGGTACGAGCAGTACTTC CASSLAGGQGYEQYF
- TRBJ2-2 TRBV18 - TGTGCCAGCTCACCCGGGGGCCCAGGACTTAACACCGGGGAGCTGTTTTTT CASSPGGPGLNTGELFF
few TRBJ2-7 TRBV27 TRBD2 TGTGCCAGCAGTCCAGGACTAGCGGGGGTCCACTACGAGCAGTACTTC CASSPGLAGVHYEQYF
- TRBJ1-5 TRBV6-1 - TGTGCCAGCAGTGAAATGACAGGTGGGCAGCCCCAGCATTTT CASSEMTGGQPQHF
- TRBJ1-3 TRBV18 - TGTGCCAGCTCACCTCAAAACTCTGGAAACACCATATATTTT CASSPQNSGNTIYF
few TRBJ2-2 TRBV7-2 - TGTGCCAGCAGCTTAGGCCCCGGCGGGGAGCTGTTTTTT CASSLGPGGELFF
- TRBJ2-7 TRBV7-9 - TGTGCCAGCAGTTGGGGTATACCGGGCTCCTACGAGCAGTACTTC CASSWGIPGSYEQYF
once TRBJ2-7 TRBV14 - TGTGCCAGCAGCCAAGTCGTTGGAGGAGGGCGGTACGAGCAGTACTTC CASSQVVGGGRYEQYF
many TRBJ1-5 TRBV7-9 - TGTGCCAGCAGTTTAGGGGCAGACTTCAACAATCAGCCCCAGCATTTT CASSLGADFNNQPQHF
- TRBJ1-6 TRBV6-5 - TGTGCCAGCAGTTACTCTCGGAATTCACCCCTCCACTTT CASSYSRNSPLHF
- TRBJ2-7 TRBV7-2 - TGTGCCAGCAGCCTCGGGCAGGCCGCCTACGAGCAGTACTTC CASSLGQAAYEQYF
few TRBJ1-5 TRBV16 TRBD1 TGTGCCAGCAGCCAAGAGACAGGGGGGGGTCAGCCCCAGCATTTT CASSQETGGGQPQHF
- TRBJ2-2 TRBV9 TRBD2 TGTGCCAGCAGTGTCCGACTAGCGGGAGCCGGGGAGCTGTTTTTT CASSVRLAGAGELFF
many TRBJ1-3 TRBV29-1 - TGCAGCGTTGATGTCAGGGGTGGAAACACCATATATTTT CSVDVRGGNTIYF
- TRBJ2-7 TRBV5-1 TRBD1 TGCGCCAGCAGCTTGGCCCAGGGGGCGGGTTACGAGCAGTACTTC CASSLAQGAGYEQYF
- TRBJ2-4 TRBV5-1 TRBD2 TGCGCCAGCAGCTTACCTAGCGGCGACAAAAACATTCAGTACTTC CASSLPSGDKNIQYF
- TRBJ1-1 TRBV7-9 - TGTGCCAGCAGCTTACTTGTGGAAGCTTTCTTT CASSLLVEAFF
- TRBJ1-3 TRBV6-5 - TGTGCCAGCAGAATGGGAAACACCATATATTTT CASRMGNTIYF
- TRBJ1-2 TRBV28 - TGTGCCAGCAGTAAGGGGATTTCGTATGGCTACACCTTC CASSKGISYGYTF
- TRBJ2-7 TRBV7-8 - TGTGCCAGCAGCCCCCCTTTGGACTATCCTTTCGAGCAGTACTTC CASSPPLDYPFEQYF
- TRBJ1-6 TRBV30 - TGTGCCGCCCCCACAGGGTACTCCTATAATTCACCCCTCCACTTT CAAPTGYSYNSPLHF
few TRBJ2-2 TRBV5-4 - TGTGCCAGCAGTCAACCGGAAGCCGGGGAGCTGTTTTTT CASSQPEAGELFF
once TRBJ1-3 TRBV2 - TGTGCCAGCGGGTTCTCTGGAAACACCATATATTTT CASGFSGNTIYF
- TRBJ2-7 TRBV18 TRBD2 TGTGCCAGCTCACCTTCTAGCGGGGGTTCCTACGAGCAGTACTTC CASSPSSGGSYEQYF
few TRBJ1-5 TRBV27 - TGTGCCAGCAGTTCCGCAGGAGGGGGGAATCAGCCCCAGCATTTT CASSSAGGGNQPQHF
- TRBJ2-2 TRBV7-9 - TGTGCCAGCAGCACCCCGGGACGGGACACCGGGGAGCTGTTTTTT CASSTPGRDTGELFF
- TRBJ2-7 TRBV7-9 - TGTGCCAGCAGCCGACAGGAGAAATACGAGCAGTACTTC CASSRQEKYEQYF
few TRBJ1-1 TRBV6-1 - TGTGCCAGCAGTGGTCGAACCAGTCGTTCGGCTTTCTTT CASSGRTSRSAFF
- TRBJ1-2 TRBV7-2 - TGTGCCAGCAGCTTGGACAGATCCTATGGCTACACCTTC CASSLDRSYGYTF
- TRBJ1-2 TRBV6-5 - TGTGCCAGCACCAAAACCGGGGATTACTATGGCTACACCTTC CASTKTGDYYGYTF
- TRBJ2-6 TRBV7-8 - TGTGCCAGCAGCTTCCTCCAGGGTAAGTCGGCCAACGTCCTGACTTTC CASSFLQGKSANVLTF
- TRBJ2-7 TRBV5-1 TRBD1 TGCGCCAGCAGCTTGAATCTTCCGGGACAGGGCTACGAGCAGTACTTC CASSLNLPGQGYEQYF
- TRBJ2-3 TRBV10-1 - TGCGCCAGCAGTGAACTAGACAAAATGGATCCAGATACGCAGTATTTT CASSELDKMDPDTQYF
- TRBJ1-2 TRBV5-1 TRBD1 TGCGCCAGCAGCCCCGGACAGGGGGCCTTCCATGGCTACACCTTC CASSPGQGAFHGYTF
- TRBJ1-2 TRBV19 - TGTGCCAGTAGTTATTCAGGATACAACTATGACTACACCTTC CASSYSGYNYDYTF
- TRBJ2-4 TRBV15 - TGTGCCACCAGTAGGGCCAAAAACATTCAGTACTTC CATSRAKNIQYF
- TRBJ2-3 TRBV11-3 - TGTGCCAGCAGCTTACTAGATGCAGATACGCAGTATTTT CASSLLDADTQYF
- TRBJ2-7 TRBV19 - TGTGCCAGTAGCACCCAGGGGGGGGCCTACGAGCAGTACTTC CASSTQGGAYEQYF
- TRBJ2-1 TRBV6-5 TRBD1 TGTGCCAGCAGACGATACAGGGGTTCCTACAATGAGCAGTTCTTC CASRRYRGSYNEQFF
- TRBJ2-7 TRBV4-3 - TGCGCCAGCAGCCAAGCCCCTGGTTACGAGCAGTACTTC CASSQAPGYEQYF
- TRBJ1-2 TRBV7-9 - TGTGCCAGCAGCCTCCTATATGGCTACACCTTC CASSLLYGYTF
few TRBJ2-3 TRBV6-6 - TGTGCCAGCAGAAGGGCAGGGGGGGCTGGAGATACGCAGTATTTT CASRRAGGAGDTQYF
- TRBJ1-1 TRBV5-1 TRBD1 TGCGCCAGCAGCTGGGAGACAGGGGTGAACACTGAAGCTTTCTTT CASSWETGVNTEAFF
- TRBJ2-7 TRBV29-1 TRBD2 TGCAGCGTTTGTAGAGCGGGAGGAAGCTCCTACGAGCAGTACTTC CSVCRAGGSSYEQYF
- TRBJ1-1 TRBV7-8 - TGTGCCAGCAGCTTAATGGGACACTTGAACACTGAAGCTTTCTTT CASSLMGHLNTEAFF
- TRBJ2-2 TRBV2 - TGTGCCAGCAGTGAACCGGGGGAAGTCACCGGGGAGCTGTTTTTT CASSEPGEVTGELFF